Listed below are T cell receptor beta chains from one sample, sequenced in a study of molecular identifiers for immune sequencing clone quantification. TCRdb analysed the PCR reads with MiXCR anew, one entry per CDR3 protein. The repertoire consists of about 63,000 distinct CDR3 sequences, with under 20% occurring once and the leading ten covering over 1.1%. The sample comprised naive CD8+ T cells from blood, with Jurkat cell RNA spiked in. The origin of the receptors is a human donor in good health. Some libraries in this study had Jurkat cell RNA spiked in. The CDR3 runs from the conserved cysteine through the conserved F or W. The D gene is left open where the match is weak. Clone size is not always given. Where it is, it says once, few, many or a class for expanded clones.

>few|TRBJ2-1|12|.|TRBV24-1
CATSGAFGEQFF
TGTGCCACCAGTGGCGCTTTCGGTGAGCAGTTCTTC
>.|TRBJ2-5|16|.|TRBV5-6
CASSLGLLLDQETQYF
TGTGCCAGCAGCTTGGGGCTCTTACTGGACCAAGAGACCCAGTACTTC
>many|TRBJ2-3|13|.|TRBV7-6
CASSLESTDTQYF
TGTGCCAGCAGCTTAGAGAGCACAGATACGCAGTATTTT
>.|TRBJ2-1|14|TRBD2|TRBV18
CASSPTGGSSEQFF
TGTGCCAGCTCACCAACGGGAGGTAGTAGTGAGCAGTTCTTC
>many|TRBJ2-4|17|TRBD1|TRBV5-6
CASSVGTGALAKNIQYF
TGTGCCAGCAGCGTGGGGACAGGGGCCTTGGCCAAAAACATTCAGTACTTC
>many|TRBJ2-1|14|.|TRBV21-1
CASSKGDGAGEQFF
TGTGCCAGCAGCAAAGGGGATGGGGCGGGTGAGCAGTTCTTC
>many|TRBJ1-5|15|.|TRBV6-2/TRBV6-3
CASSYVGGGNQPQHF
TGTGCCAGCAGTTACGTCGGAGGGGGCAATCAGCCCCAGCATTTT
>many|TRBJ2-7|14|.|TRBV27
CASSLYEGTYEQYF
TGTGCCAGCAGTTTATATGAGGGCACCTACGAGCAGTACTTC
>many|TRBJ2-7|15|TRBD2|TRBV4-2
CASSQRLAGADEQYF
TGTGCCAGCAGCCAACGTCTAGCGGGAGCTGACGAGCAGTACTTC
>.|TRBJ2-5|16|.|TRBV7-6
CASSHDRNSPKETQYF
TGTGCCAGCAGCCACGACCGGAACAGTCCTAAAGAGACCCAGTACTTC
>many|TRBJ2-1|15|TRBD1|TRBV4-1
CASSHASTGGNEQFF
TGCGCCAGCAGCCATGCCTCTACAGGGGGAAATGAGCAGTTCTTC
>many|TRBJ2-4|17|TRBD2|TRBV23-1
CASSQWGGSLAKNIQYF
TGCGCCAGCAGTCAATGGGGCGGGAGTTTGGCCAAAAACATTCAGTACTTC
>few|TRBJ2-7|13|TRBD1|TRBV29-1
CSVTTGATYEQYF
TGCAGCGTCACGACAGGGGCTACCTACGAGCAGTACTTC
>few|TRBJ2-1|12|TRBD2|TRBV28
CASSPGTSEQFF
TGTGCCAGCAGTCCCGGGACTAGCGAACAGTTCTTC
>many|TRBJ1-1|15|TRBD1|TRBV4-3
CASSQARQGGTEAFF
TGCGCCAGCAGCCAAGCCCGACAGGGGGGCACTGAAGCTTTCTTT
>.|TRBJ2-7|15|TRBD2|TRBV10-3
CAISDPLAGDYEQYF
TGTGCCATCAGTGACCCCCTAGCGGGAGATTACGAGCAGTACTTC
>.|TRBJ2-1|16|TRBD2|TRBV27
CASSSYGTSGYNEQFF
TGTGCCAGCAGTTCCTACGGGACTAGCGGGTACAATGAGCAGTTCTTC
>many|TRBJ1-1|13|.|TRBV30
CAWSVVLNTEAFF
TGTGCCTGGAGTGTTGTCCTGAACACTGAAGCTTTCTTT